The subject of this entry is one T cell receptor beta chain. The antigen remains undetermined. This sample is part of a study of OX40 agonist ivuxolimab in advanced cancers. Study at large: Patients treated during dose escalation were battling hepatocellular carcinoma, melanoma, renal cell or head and neck cancer.

TCRdb keeps only in-frame clones here, not all; method: immunoSEQ multiplex PCR. The sample lists more than 45,000 clones, about 88% seen once, with about 1.6% in the top ten. Findings and limits, study-wide: Both blood CD4+ and CD8+ T cells showed clonal growth by week 6 at 0.1 to 3.0 mg/kg.

The CDR3 covers 18 residues. V lost 7 bases to trimming and J lost 3 bases, with 26 bases between them. The germline V gene encodes CDR1 SGDLS and CDR2 YYNGEE. Enrollment shut out patients with autoimmune disease history or systemic immunosuppression. This TCR derives from an adult with an advanced solid tumor such as melanoma, head and neck, liver or kidney cancer. The rearrangement links TRBV9 to TRBJ1-5; D gene ambiguous. Sequenced here: CD4+ or CD8+ T cells sorted from blood, sampled in a trial of the OX40 agonist ivuxolimab. DNA for the CDR3: TGTGCCAGCCCCTTATATTGCCAAGCGGGTCTTACCAATCAGCCCCAGCATTTT. Translation gives CASPLYCQAGLTNQPQHF.